This entry lists 24 T cell receptor beta chains sequenced from one sample in a study of cytomegalovirus exposure and HLA in healthy donors. This PCR relied on a set of 60 Vbeta primers and 13 Jbeta primers. Assay: immunoSEQ multiplex PCR; the TCRdb copy retains only in-frame clones and omits some. In the table there are around 200,000 clones, 79% of which are singletons. Sequences were obtained from PBMCs. Receptors were obtained from a woman aged 25 to 45 in good health and CMV-seropositive.

The V and J genes are TRBV10-3 and TRBJ2-7; TRBD1 is a possible D gene (5 bases). The CDR3 runs 15 residues. Between the trimmed V and J ends, which lost 3 bases and 0 bases, there was a span of 12 bases. Looked up from germline, CDR1 is ENHRY and CDR2 is SYGVKD. In nucleotides, the CDR3 is TGTGCCATCAGTGAAATGGCAGGGTCCTCCTACGAGCAGTACTTC. Amino acid sequence: CAISEMAGSSYEQYF.

The V and J genes are TRBV7-8 and TRBJ1-5, with 7 bases aligning to TRBD1. The junction had 8 bases not matched to a gene; V was cut back by 4 bases and J by 5 bases. CDR1 and CDR2 (germline): SGHVS, FQNEAQ. The CDR3 loop spans 15 amino acids. CDR3 sequence: CASSSIRQGHQPQHF. The CDR3 coding sequence is TGTGCCAGCAGCTCCATTCGACAGGGTCATCAGCCCCAGCATTTT.

The rearrangement uses TRBV6-5 and TRBJ2-7, with 9 nucleotides matching TRBD1. In germline, CDR1 is MNHEY, CDR2 SVGAGI. The CDR3 totals 14 residues. V was pared by 6 bases and J by 6 bases, with 9 bases of the junction left unmatched. CDR3: CASRGGTGRGEQYF. CDR3 bases: TGTGCCAGCAGGGGGGGGACAGGGCGAGGCGAGCAGTACTTC.

The chain employs TRBV7-8 and TRBJ2-1; 13 bases are shared with TRBD2. The CDR3 has 16 amino acids. Germline lookup yields CDR1 SGHVS and CDR2 FQNEAQ. V was pared by 5 bases and J by 5 bases, with 6 bases of the junction left unmatched. The CDR3 is CASSPRLAGGNNEQFF. CDR3 bases: TGTGCCAGCAGCCCAAGACTAGCGGGGGGAAACAATGAGCAGTTCTTC.

V is TRBV7-2 and J is TRBJ2-3; D ambiguous. The V end was cut by 1 base, the J end by 2 bases, with 7 bases between. Germline V gene lookup returns CDR1 SGHTA and CDR2 FQGNSA. CDR3 length equals 14 residues. CDR3 in amino acids: CASSLDLATDTQYF. The CDR3 nucleotides read TGTGCCAGCAGCTTAGATTTGGCCACAGATACGCAGTATTTT.

This clone showed up just once. The rearrangement uses TRBV7-8 and TRBJ1-3; TRBD1 might be the D (5 bases). Germline V gene data show CDR1 as SGHVS and CDR2 as FQNEAQ. V gave up 2 bases and J gave up 0 bases, with 14 bases separating them. There are 17 residues in the CDR3. The CDR3 region is CASSLWSGPISGNTIYF. In nucleotides, the CDR3 is TGTGCCAGCAGCTTATGGTCAGGGCCGATCTCTGGAAACACCATATATTTT. Full variable domain (remainder filled in from reference TRBV7-8 and TRBJ1-3): GAGVSQSPRYKVAKRGQDVALRCDPISGHVSLFWYQQALGQGPEFLTYFQNEAQLDKSGLPSDRFFAERPEGSVSTLKIQRTQQEDSAVYLCASSLWSGPISGNTIYFGEGSWLTVV.

V and J are TRBV18 and TRBJ1-2, with TRBD1 as a possible D gene (6 bases). The length of the CDR3 is 15 residues. V lost 3 bases to trimming and J lost 3 bases, with 14 bases between them. Germline lookup yields CDR1 KGHSH and CDR2 LQKENI. The CDR3 loop reads CASSPRDNTYYGYTF. The DNA for the CDR3 is TGTGCCAGCTCACCTCGGGACAACACTTACTATGGCTACACCTTC.

This chain joins TRBV25-1 and TRBJ1-5; possibly TRBD1 for D (6 bases). Germline CDR1 MGHDK, CDR2 SYGVNS. Trimming took off 3 bases at V and 5 bases at J, with 11 bases between the two ends. CDR3 size: 14 residues. CDR3 residues: CASSDEAGDQPQHF. The CDR3 nucleotides are TGTGCCAGCAGTGATGAGGCAGGGGATCAGCCCCAGCATTTT.

The chain carries TRBV21-1 and TRBJ2-3; the table's D call TRBD1 went unverified against the DNA. TRBV21-1 is classified as a pseudogene. This CDR3 region has 18 residues. CDR3 DNA sequence: TGTGCCAGCAGCAAAAGACAGGGGCCTTCACTTCGCACAGATACGCAGTATTTT. It codes for CASSKRQGPSLRTDTQYF.

The chain couples TRBV9 to TRBJ2-7; D might be TRBD2 (6 bases). V lost 4 bases and J lost 2, with 13 bases in between. The CDR3 has 14 amino acids. The germline V gene encodes CDR1 SGDLS and CDR2 YYNGEE. The CDR3, as DNA: TGTGCCAGCAGCTATGAGGGAGGCACCTACGAGCAGTACTTC. Its protein is CASSYEGGTYEQYF.

The rearrangement joins TRBV5-1 to TRBJ2-6; D is unclear. CDR1 is SGHRS and CDR2 is YFSETQ in the germline V gene. The CDR3 is made up of 18 amino acids. V shed 0 bases and J shed 2 bases, with 15 bases lying between them. CDR3 amino acids: CASSLVMASGAGANVLTF. The CDR3 DNA sequence: TGCGCCAGCAGCTTGGTCATGGCTAGTGGAGCTGGGGCCAACGTCCTGACTTTC.

The rearrangement joins TRBV11-2 to TRBJ1-3; D call uncertain. The V gene lost 2 bases and the J gene lost 0 bases, with 17 bases spanning the gap. The CDR3 sequence is 18 residues long. Germline loops: CDR1 SGHAT, CDR2 FQNNGV. As DNA, the CDR3 is TGTGCCAGCAGCTTAACCATGCTAACTGCTGACTCTGGAAACACCATATATTTT. Translation: CASSLTMLTADSGNTIYF.

V usage is TRBV4-3 and J usage is TRBJ2-3; 8 nucleotides align to TRBD1. CDR3 size: 14 residues. Germline trimming cut 3 bases from V and 4 bases from J; bases unmatched to any gene: 3. Germline-derived CDR1 and CDR2 are LGHNA and YSLEER. Here the CDR3 DNA reads TGCGCCAGCAGCCAGGACAGGGCGGCAGATACGCAGTATTTT. It yields the protein CASSQDRAADTQYF.

V usage is TRBV7-8 and J usage is TRBJ1-5; maybe TRBD1 (5 bases). There are 14 residues in the CDR3. The germline gives CDR1 SGHVS, CDR2 FQNEAQ. The germline V and J ends were trimmed by 5 bases and 9 bases, with 17 bases remaining between them. The DNA for the CDR3 is TGTGCCAGCAGCCCCTCAGGGAAGACCCGGCCCCAGCATTTT. Amino acid sequence: CASSPSGKTRPQHF.

This clone was detected a few times. The chain links TRBV6-5 to TRBJ1-1, with TRBD1 as a possible D gene (5 bases). The CDR3 totals 13 residues. With 5 bases removed from V and 0 bases from J, the gap between germline ends came to 7 bases. Per germline, CDR1 MNHEY and CDR2 SVGAGI. The CDR3, as DNA: TGTGCCAGCAGTCGACAGATGAACACTGAAGCTTTCTTT. It is translated as CASSRQMNTEAFF.

The V call is TRBV27, the J call TRBJ2-2; 14 bases fit TRBD2. With V trimmed by 3 bases and J by 2 bases, 2 bases remained unmatched. In germline, CDR1 is MNHEY, CDR2 SMNVEV (reference sequence). The CDR3 extends over 17 amino acids. The CDR3 coding sequence is TGTGCCAGCAGTTTTGGACTAGCGGGAGGAAACACCGGGGAGCTGTTTTTT. Translating it yields CASSFGLAGGNTGELFF.

The chain links TRBV7-9 to TRBJ2-1; tentative D call: TRBD2 (6 bases). Germline-derived CDR1 and CDR2 are SEHNR and FQNEAQ (reference sequence). V gave up 5 bases and J gave up 8 bases, with 13 bases separating them. The CDR3 loop spans 13 amino acids. The DNA for the CDR3 is TGTGCCAGCAGCCCTCCGGAGGGCGATGAGCAGTTCTTC. This translates into CASSPPEGDEQFF.

The J gene is TRBJ1-2, the V gene TRBV4-3, with a tentative D call TRBD1 (6 bases). This CDR3 is 15 amino acids long. The V and J ends lost 2 bases and 1 base respectively, with 11 bases between them. Per the germline V gene, CDR1 is LGHNA and CDR2 is YSLEER. CDR3 bases: TGCGCCAGCAGCCAATCATACAGGGATAACTATGGCTACACCTTC. Translated: CASSQSYRDNYGYTF.

The chain carries TRBV30 and TRBJ2-7; 8 bases fit TRBD2. V shed 3 bases and J 6 bases; nucleotides not matched to a gene: 4. This CDR3 has 12 amino acids. Per the germline V gene, CDR1 is GTSNPN and CDR2 is SVGIG (reference sequence). The CDR3 DNA follows: TGTGCCTGGAGCGGGGGGGTGAGCGAGCAGTACTTC. This translates into CAWSGGVSEQYF.

The chain uses TRBV5-1 and TRBJ2-1; the match to TRBD2 covers 10 bases. The CDR3 has 15 amino acids. Germline V gene data show CDR1 as SGHRS and CDR2 as YFSETQ. J was trimmed by 7 bases and V by 0 bases; bases with no gene match: 4. The CDR3 DNA sequence: TGCGCCAGCAGCTTGGTAGCGGGAGGAGGGAATGAGCAGTTCTTC. Amino acids: CASSLVAGGGNEQFF.

This clone was seen just once. The chain carries TRBV10-3 and TRBJ1-1; D gene uncertain. Trimming shortened V by 3 bases and J by 0 bases, and 8 bases separated the two germline ends. The CDR3 contains 14 residues. CDR1 and CDR2 from the germline V gene are ENHRY and SYGVKD. CDR3: CAISDGRMNTEAFF. In DNA, the CDR3 is TGTGCCATCAGTGATGGGAGAATGAACACTGAAGCTTTCTTT.

The V gene is TRBV7-9, the J gene TRBJ1-1; a possible D gene is TRBD1 (5 bases). The CDR3 length is 15 residues. Germline V lookup: CDR1 SEHNR, CDR2 FQNEAQ (reference sequence). The V end was cut by 7 bases, the J end by 0 bases, with 15 bases between. CDR3 sequence (DNA): TGTGCCAGCAAGCCTTGGGGCAACCTGAACACTGAAGCTTTCTTT. It is translated as CASKPWGNLNTEAFF.

This clone was seen a handful of times. V and J are TRBV7-2 and TRBJ2-1; 15 nucleotides match TRBD2. The CDR3 consists of 15 residues. The J segment lost 10 bases and the V segment lost 4 bases, leaving 5 bases of the junction unmatched. Germline V lookup: CDR1 SGHTA, CDR2 FQGNSA. In nucleotides, the CDR3 is TGTGCCAGCAGCTCCCGGGGACTAGCGGGGGGCGAGCAGTTCTTC. Translated: CASSSRGLAGGEQFF.

The V call is TRBV18, the J call TRBJ2-7; 8 nucleotides line up with TRBD2. With 3 bases clipped from V and 0 bases from J, the junction kept 13 bases outside the gene matches. The CDR3 loop spans 18 amino acids. The V gene's germline CDR1 is KGHSH and CDR2 LQKENI. CDR3: CASSPLQRAGATSYEQYF. CDR3 bases: TGTGCCAGCTCACCGCTACAAAGAGCGGGAGCCACCTCCTACGAGCAGTACTTC.